A single sample gave rise to the 3 T cell receptor beta chains below, sequenced in a study of regulatory T cells in long-lasting Graves disease. HTBI primers from iRepertoire and Arm-PCR of CDR3 regions yielded the TCR beta libraries. MiXCR, applied by TCRdb to the multiplex PCR reads, yields one record per CDR3 protein. Among about 440,000 distinct CDR3 sequences listed, about a sixth were seen once. The sample's time point: newly diagnosed GD, antithyroid drugs for less than 3 months. The authors made the TCR library using RNA they extracted from PBMCs. The data were also submitted as part of a second study, on T cells in Graves' hyperthyroidism and ophthalmopathy.

Sequenced here: peripheral blood mononuclear cells (PBMCs), sampled at new diagnosis, from a patient treated with antithyroid drugs. The receptor source for this set is a woman aged 25-40 years with Graves disease.

This clonotype was detected a few times. The CDR3 protein is CASNPRSAIYYGYTF. The CDR3 DNA reads as TGTGCCAGCAACCCTAGGAGCGCCATTTACTATGGCTACACCTTC. The rearrangement joins TRBV28 to TRBJ1-2; D call uncertain. V was cut by 7 bases and J by 3 bases, with 18 bases left in between. The CDR3 has 15 amino acids. The germline gives CDR1 MDHEN, CDR2 SYDVKM.

This clonotype was observed many times. This chain connects TRBV18 to TRBJ1-1; 8 bases are a match to TRBD1. The CDR3 runs 17 residues. Germline CDR1 KGHSH, CDR2 LQKENI. V lost 3 bases, J lost 5 bases, and 14 bases stayed unmatched. CDR3 protein: CASSPRPGTGSGTEAFF. CDR3 sequence (DNA): TGTGCCAGCTCACCCCGTCCCGGGACAGGTTCGGGGACTGAAGCTTTCTTT.

This clonotype was detected many times. V and J are TRBV20-1 and TRBJ2-7; possibly TRBD2 for D (6 bases). Per the germline V gene, CDR1 is DFQATT and CDR2 is SNEGSKA (reference sequence). The CDR3 is 14 amino acids. V shed 1 base and J shed 6 bases, with 16 bases lying between them. CDR3 DNA sequence: TGCAGTGCTAGAGGGCAGAAGCATAGCGGCGAGCAGTACTTC. It yields the protein CSARGQKHSGEQYF.